Listed here are 14 T cell receptor beta chains from one sample, sequenced in a study of shared clonotypes between healthy human individuals. Repertoires were generated with immunoSEQ multiplex PCR, while TCRdb's copy carries only in-frame clones and drops some. The sample has about 2.3 million clones, approximately 95% seen once. Material: naive CD4+ T cells from PBMCs. Subset specified: CD45RA+ positively selected. These receptors all stem from a man younger than 35 in good health. Some clones in this sample may be carry-over from other donors' samples.

This clone showed up just once. This CDR3 reads CASSVASSASYNEQFF. CDR3 nucleotides: TGTGCCAGCAGCGTAGCCTCGAGCGCATCCTACAATGAGCAGTTCTTC. The chain links TRBV9 to TRBJ2-1; D not resolved. V lost 0 bases to trimming and J lost 1 base, with 11 bases between them. The CDR3 has 16 residues. Germline V gene data show CDR1 as SGDLS and CDR2 as YYNGEE.

The gene calls are TRBV19 and TRBJ2-5; 15 bases align to TRBD2. CDR3 length: 16 residues. V lost 3 bases and J lost 5; bases outside the gene matches: 4. CDR1 is LNHDA, CDR2 SQIVND, per germline (reference sequence). CDR3 sequence reads: CASSIGTSGRFETQYF. In DNA form, the CDR3 reads TGTGCCAGTAGTATTGGGACTAGCGGGAGGTTTGAGACCCAGTACTTC.

The count of this clone is one. V and J are TRBV5-4 and TRBJ2-7; D gene uncertain. This CDR3 region has 13 residues. V lost 4 bases and J lost 5, with 13 bases in between. Germline CDR1 and CDR2: SGHNT and YYREEE (reference sequence). The CDR3 region is CASSLSLRDEQYF. The CDR3 DNA sequence: TGTGCCAGCAGCCTTTCGTTACGGGACGAGCAGTACTTC.

This sequence joins TRBV5-1 and TRBJ2-7; D gene uncertain. CDR1 SGHRS and CDR2 YFSETQ come from the germline V gene. Trimming cost V 0 bases and J 3 bases, with 16 bases left between them. CDR3 length: 16 amino acids. This CDR3 reads CASSLGGGSTVYEQYF. The CDR3 bases are TGCGCCAGCAGCTTGGGGGGTGGGTCTACGGTCTACGAGCAGTACTTC.

This rearrangement joins TRBV10-3 to TRBJ2-7, with 7 bases aligning to TRBD2. Germline assignment: CDR1 ENHRY and CDR2 SYGVKD. Trimming took 7 bases from V and 0 from J; bases not matched to a gene: 12. The CDR3 spans 16 residues. CDR3 sequence (DNA): TGTGCCATCACCCGCTACCCACTAGCGATCTCCTACGAGCAGTACTTC. As protein: CAITRYPLAISYEQYF.

The chain couples TRBV19 to TRBJ2-3; 7 bases map to TRBD1. The CDR3 covers 15 residues. V was clipped by 4 bases and J by 4 bases; unmatched bases: 8. Germline V gives CDR1 LNHDA, CDR2 SQIVND (reference sequence). The CDR3 spells CASSTTGTASDTQYF. The CDR3 DNA sequence: TGTGCCAGTAGTACCACCGGGACAGCCTCAGATACGCAGTATTTT. Combining the CDR3 with reference TRBV19 and TRBJ2-3 gives the whole variable domain DGGITQSPKYLFRKEGQNVTLSCEQNLNHDAMYWYRQDPGQGLRLIYYSQIVNDFQKGDIAEGYSVSREKKESFPLTVTSAQKNPTAFYLCASSTTGTASDTQYFGPGTRLTVL.

This chain joins TRBV9 and TRBJ2-2; 8 nucleotides agree with TRBD1. Trimming removed 2 bases from V and 7 bases from J; junction bases left unmatched: 10. This CDR3 is built from 16 residues. Germline V lookup: CDR1 SGDLS, CDR2 YYNGEE. Written as DNA, the CDR3 is TGTGCCAGCAGCGTCGGCAGGGGACAGGCTCTCGGGGAGCTGTTTTTT. This sequence encodes CASSVGRGQALGELFF.

The chain employs TRBV28 and TRBJ1-1; tentatively, D is TRBD1 (5 bases). The germline CDR1 and CDR2 sequences are MDHEN and SYDVKM. The CDR3 runs 11 residues. Between the trimmed V and J ends, which lost 7 bases and 7 bases, there was a span of 10 bases. The CDR3 bases are TGTGCCAGCAAGAGGGGAGTTGAAGCTTTCTTT. As protein: CASKRGVEAFF.

The chain carries TRBV27 and TRBJ1-2, with D possibly TRBD1 on 5 matching bases. CDR1 and CDR2 from the germline V gene are MNHEY and SMNVEV (reference sequence). V lost 8 bases and J 3 bases, leaving 13 bases between the germline ends. This CDR3 contains 13 residues. The CDR3 here is CASRRDLDYGYTF. The DNA of the CDR3 is TGTGCCAGCCGAAGGGACCTGGACTATGGCTACACCTTC.

Notes on this clone: The junction shows a germline mismatch at one end, possibly a read error. The chain carries TRBV7-3 and TRBJ2-7, with TRBD2 matching 7 bases. The CDR3 totals 11 residues. Per germline, CDR1 SGHTA and CDR2 FQGTGA. The CDR3 spells CASSAGTNLLF. The CDR3 coding sequence is TGTGCCAGCAGCGCCGGGACTAACCTCCTCTTC.

In its sample, this clone was seen once. This chain uses TRBV18 with TRBJ1-2; D unclear. The CDR3 runs 16 residues. In germline, CDR1 is KGHSH, CDR2 LQKENI. Trimming removed 2 bases from V and 0 bases from J, with 13 bases in between. CDR3 nucleotide sequence: TGTGCCAGCTCACCATCTACGCGGTCTTCTAACTATGGCTACACCTTC. Its translation: CASSPSTRSSNYGYTF.

The DNA for the CDR3 is TGTGCCACCAGCACCTCAAGGGAGGGGGGGAGCAATCAGCCCCAGCATTTT. Translated: CATSTSREGGSNQPQHF. This sequence joins TRBV15 and TRBJ1-5; D may be TRBD1 (6 bases). V gave up 4 bases and J gave up 1 base, with 17 bases separating them. Germline V gene data show CDR1 as LNHNV and CDR2 as YYDKDF (reference sequence). This CDR3 has 17 amino acids.

The chain combines TRBV4-3 with TRBJ1-3, with D perhaps matching TRBD1 (6 bases). Trimming took 4 bases from V and 3 from J, leaving 16 bases between them. This CDR3 region has 16 residues. The germline V gene encodes CDR1 LGHNA and CDR2 YSLEER. CDR3 loop: CASSRGRGLYGNTIYF. The CDR3 DNA follows: TGCGCCAGCAGCCGGGGCAGGGGATTATATGGAAACACCATATATTTT.

V and J are TRBV5-4 and TRBJ2-3; 7 positions match TRBD2. The V gene end was trimmed by 0 bases and the J gene end by 0 bases; junction bases not matched to a gene: 10. This CDR3 has 18 amino acids. Germline CDR1 reads SGHNT; CDR2 reads YYREEE (reference sequence). The chain's CDR3 is CASSLGVQASGSTDTQYF. The CDR3 bases are TGTGCCAGCAGCTTGGGGGTCCAGGCTAGCGGAAGCACAGATACGCAGTATTTT.